This T cell receptor beta chain was sequenced during a study of blood T cells in healthy people across ages. Whole-study findings and limits: There was a strong correlation between TCR beta diversity and naive T cell percentage. Underestimates were what the diversity estimates from one million T cells were considered to be.

Germline V gene lookup returns CDR1 SQVTM and CDR2 ANQGSEA. This CDR3 has 12 amino acids. The trim removed 8 bases at V and 4 bases at J, leaving 4 bases unmatched. A second PCR, run for about 6 to 11 cycles, used a sample-barcoded 5' primer plus a J-beta primer mix. TCRdb processed the 5' RACE reads anew with MiXCR; each CDR3 protein has one entry. The data show approximately 800,000 distinct CDR3 sequences, with roughly 64% seen just once and 22% held by the top ten. A word on this clonotype: Its antigen is not identified.

The sample taken for sequencing was blood. The clonotype comes from a man aged 30-40 years in good health. V usage is TRBV29-1 and J usage is TRBJ2-5, with 10 bases lining up with TRBD1. The CDR3 DNA reads TGCAGCACAGACAGGGGGCGAGAGACCCAGTACTTC. The encoded protein is CSTDRGRETQYF.